Each of the 21 T cell receptor beta chains below was sequenced from the same sample in a study of beta chain features in type 1 diabetes. Sequenced material consisted of expressed TCRB transcripts (all of the isolated RNA was reverse transcribed). Sequencing was performed with immunoSEQ multiplex PCR; in TCRdb, only in-frame clones are kept and a portion is missing. The table lists under 400,000 clones, around an eighth of them singletons. Sequencing was performed on naive CD4+ T cells from blood. The receptors shown here come from a man between 18 and 35 years old in good health.

V usage is TRBV19 and J usage is TRBJ2-3; 8 bases line up with TRBD2. Germline-derived CDR1 and CDR2 are LNHDA and SQIVND (reference sequence). V gave up 8 bases and J gave up 1 base; unmatched junction bases: 5. CDR3 length: 14 amino acids. DNA for the CDR3: TGTGCCAGTGCAGCGGGGGAGGGCACAGATACGCAGTATTTT. It yields the protein CASAAGEGTDTQYF.

In this sample, this clone turned up a few times. This chain uses TRBV7-9 with TRBJ2-6, with a tentative D call TRBD1 (6 bases). Trimming removed 10 bases at V and 0 bases at J, with 16 bases between. CDR1 and CDR2 from the germline V gene are SEHNR and FQNEAQ (reference sequence). This CDR3 comprises 16 residues. CDR3 nucleotides: TGTGCCACCACATCGACAGGCAACTCTGGGGCCAACGTCCTGACTTTC. This gives the protein CATTSTGNSGANVLTF. Based on the CDR3 plus reference TRBV7-9 and TRBJ2-6, the full variable domain is DTGVSQNPRHKITKRGQNVTFRCDPISEHNRLYWYRQTLGQGPEFLTYFQNEAQLEKSRLLSDRFSAERPKGSFSTLEIQRTEQGDSAMYLCATTSTGNSGANVLTFGAGSRLTVL.

The table lists this clone with a few counts. This chain connects TRBV7-2 to TRBJ1-1, with D possibly TRBD1 on 6 matching bases. The CDR3 contains 12 residues. Looked up from germline, CDR1 is SGHTA and CDR2 is FQGNSA. V dropped 5 bases and J dropped 10 bases, with 14 bases sitting between them. The DNA for the CDR3 is TGTGCCAGCAGCAAGATAGGGGGTGCAGCTTTCTTT. It is translated as CASSKIGGAAFF.

This clone was recorded a few times. The CDR3: CASSPTGGGTGEQFF. CDR3 in DNA: TGTGCCAGCAGCCCCACAGGGGGAGGTACGGGTGAGCAGTTCTTC. The chain combines TRBV9 with TRBJ2-1, with TRBD1 identical over 8 bases. The germline V gene encodes CDR1 SGDLS and CDR2 YYNGEE. This CDR3 contains 15 residues. Losses at the gene ends were 4 bases for V and 9 bases for J; bases not matched to a gene: 12.

Comments on this clone: Other nucleotide sequences from this sample produce the same CDR3. J is TRBJ2-3 and V is TRBV7-9; the match to TRBD2 covers 10 bases. J gave up 2 bases and V 3 bases, and 2 bases lay outside the gene matches. This CDR3 is 15 amino acids long. CDR1 SEHNR and CDR2 FQNEAQ come from the germline V gene (reference sequence). The CDR3 region is CASSFSGGNTDTQYF. CDR3 sequence (DNA): TGTGCCAGCAGCTTTAGCGGGGGGAACACAGATACGCAGTATTTT.

This chain links TRBV7-6 with TRBJ2-7; D possibly corresponds to TRBD1 (6 bases). The CDR3 sequence is 17 residues long. V lost 4 bases and J lost 0, with 19 bases in between. Germline CDR1 is SGHVS and CDR2 is FNYEAQ. CDR3 in DNA: TGTGCCAGCAGCTCCCCATACACAGGGAGAAGCTCCTACGAGCAGTACTTC. This encodes CASSSPYTGRSSYEQYF.

The chain recombines TRBV30 with TRBJ2-1; TRBD2 might be the D (5 bases). Looked up from germline, CDR1 is GTSNPN and CDR2 is SVGIG (reference sequence). This CDR3 is 13 amino acids long. V was cut by 2 bases and J by 2 bases, with 7 bases left in between. CDR3 coding DNA: TGTGCCTGGAGTCCCGGGACCTACAATGAGCAGTTCTTC. Residues: CAWSPGTYNEQFF.

This clone was counted a few times. The chain is built from TRBV11-3 and TRBJ2-1; 7 bases map to TRBD1. The ends lost 1 base at V and 2 bases at J; junction bases unmatched: 5. CDR1 SGHNT and CDR2 YENEEA come from the germline V gene. The CDR3 spans 16 residues. CDR3 sequence: CASSLAAGGPYNEQFF. The DNA of the CDR3 is TGTGCCAGCAGCTTAGCGGCAGGGGGTCCCTACAATGAGCAGTTCTTC.

The rearrangement links TRBV7-2 to TRBJ2-1; 7 nucleotides line up with TRBD2. This CDR3 region has 16 residues. Looked up from germline, CDR1 is SGHTA and CDR2 is FQGNSA. The trim removed 4 bases at V and 6 bases at J, leaving 12 bases unmatched. The CDR3 DNA follows: TGTGCCAGCAGCTCCGGCCTCGAGCGGGGCACCAATGAGCAGTTCTTC. Protein product: CASSSGLERGTNEQFF.

This clone was detected only a few times. The chain employs TRBV4-2 and TRBJ2-3, with 16 bases aligning to TRBD2. The CDR3 covers 23 residues. J was trimmed by 2 bases and V by 1 base; bases with no gene match: 18. Germline V lookup: CDR1 LGHNA, CDR2 YNFKEQ. The CDR3 region has the DNA TGTGCCAGCAGCCAAGGAGGGGGAACTACCGGGACTAGCGGGGGGGTCTTCACAGATACGCAGTATTTT. Translated: CASSQGGGTTGTSGGVFTDTQYF.

This clone has only a few counts. The V and J genes are TRBV5-6 and TRBJ2-6; possibly TRBD1 for D (5 bases). Per germline, CDR1 SGHDT and CDR2 YYEEEE. The CDR3 loop spans 17 amino acids. The V and J ends lost 4 bases and 1 base respectively, with 15 bases between them. The CDR3 coding sequence is TGTGCCAGCAGCAGAAGGGGCGGCCGGTCTGGGGCCAACGTCCTGACTTTC. This sequence encodes CASSRRGGRSGANVLTF.

This chain uses TRBV9 with TRBJ1-4; tentatively, D is TRBD1 (5 bases). Germline V gene data show CDR1 as SGDLS and CDR2 as YYNGEE. The CDR3 extends over 14 amino acids. V lost 0 bases and J lost 8, with 11 bases in between. CDR3 DNA: TGTGCCAGCAGCGTAGACAGGATAGGCGAAAAACTGTTTTTT. It yields the protein CASSVDRIGEKLFF.

On this clone: This CDR3 is also generated by other DNA sequences in the sample. The chain carries TRBV28 and TRBJ2-7; D is undetermined. The ends were cut back, 6 bases at V and 0 bases at J, with 6 bases in the middle. The CDR3 totals 12 residues. CDR1 and CDR2 from the germline V gene are MDHEN and SYDVKM. CDR3 residues: CASRRSSYEQYF. For the CDR3, the DNA is TGTGCCAGCAGAAGGAGCTCCTACGAGCAGTACTTC.

The CDR3 coding sequence is TGTGCCAGCAGTTCGCCCCCGCTAGTCTTCACGTTCTTC. This codes for CASSSPPLVFTFF. The chain has TRBV6-5 and TRBJ2-1; unclear D gene. The CDR3 covers 13 residues. V was trimmed by 4 bases and J by 15 bases, leaving 19 bases between them. Germline CDR1 reads MNHEY; CDR2 reads SVGAGI.

The chain recombines TRBV13 with TRBJ2-7, with TRBD1 identical over 9 bases. After removal of 7 bases from V and 7 bases from J, the junction contained 5 bases not matched to a gene. The CDR3 runs 12 residues. The germline V gene encodes CDR1 PRHDT and CDR2 FYEKMQ (reference sequence). The CDR3 region is CASNRGQDEQYF. CDR3 in DNA: TGTGCCAGCAACAGGGGGCAAGATGAGCAGTACTTC.

This clone has a handful of counts. The rearrangement links TRBV18 to TRBJ2-3; D is unresolved. This CDR3 is 15 amino acids long. Trimming left V 0 bases short and J 3 bases short, with 10 bases between. Germline CDR1 KGHSH, CDR2 LQKENI. CDR3 amino acids: CASSPPSGGTDTQYF. As DNA, the CDR3 is TGTGCCAGCTCACCACCGTCAGGTGGGACAGATACGCAGTATTTT.

This clone was detected only a few times. V usage is TRBV29-1 and J usage is TRBJ2-7; D perhaps matches TRBD2 (5 bases). Germline V CDR1 and CDR2: SQVTM, ANQGSEA. This CDR3 contains 17 residues. The V end lost 1 base, the J end lost 3 bases, and 22 bases lay between the germline ends. The chain's CDR3 is CSVEVGSDSLNLYEQYF. CDR3 sequence (DNA): TGCAGCGTTGAAGTTGGGTCGGACTCTCTCAATCTCTACGAGCAGTACTTC.

The chain has TRBV7-9 and TRBJ2-6; D gene unclear. Trimming removed 4 bases from V and 0 bases from J, with 10 bases in between. CDR1 is SEHNR, CDR2 FQNEAQ, per germline (reference sequence). The CDR3 has 16 residues. This CDR3 reads CASSSEEYSGANVLTF. The CDR3 DNA sequence: TGTGCCAGCAGCTCCGAGGAGTACTCTGGGGCCAACGTCCTGACTTTC.

This clone was counted a few times. The chain uses TRBV27 and TRBJ2-3; 12 bases are a match to TRBD1. Germline CDR1 is MNHEY and CDR2 is SMNVEV (reference sequence). This CDR3 contains 16 residues. The junction had 4 bases not matched to a gene; V was cut back by 0 bases and J by 6 bases. The CDR3 DNA is TGTGCCAGCAGTTTATCGGGGGACAGGGGGCGGGATACGCAGTATTTT. The encoded protein is CASSLSGDRGRDTQYF.

The chain uses TRBV27 and TRBJ2-6; 10 bases map to TRBD1. Germline V gives CDR1 MNHEY, CDR2 SMNVEV (reference sequence). J gave up 0 bases and V 5 bases, and 7 bases lay outside the gene matches. This CDR3 spans 18 amino acids. CDR3: CASSIRQGANSGANVLTF. DNA for the CDR3: TGTGCCAGCAGTATAAGACAGGGGGCAAACTCTGGGGCCAACGTCCTGACTTTC.

This clone was recorded a few times. The genes are TRBV7-2 and TRBJ2-1, with D perhaps TRBD1 (6 bases). The germline V and J ends were trimmed by 5 bases and 7 bases, with 21 bases remaining between them. Germline loops: CDR1 SGHTA, CDR2 FQGNSA. The CDR3 loop spans 16 amino acids. DNA for the CDR3: TGTGCCAGCAGCCTACAGGGAGTCTGGAACGGAAATGAGCAGTTCTTC. As protein: CASSLQGVWNGNEQFF.